The text below deals with one T cell receptor beta chain. Its specificity is not known. The data derive from a study of CD8 T cells in Susac syndrome. Findings and caveats of the study: The study's TCR sequencing and HLA analysis drew on a certain number of individuals. That number was acknowledged as relatively small.

Blood CD8+ and CD4+ T cells underwent high-throughput TCR beta sequencing. Negative isolation yielded CD8+ and CD4+ T cells; FACS enriched TEMRA cells. An amount of RNA that ranged from roughly 0.45 to 1 ug was reverse transcribed with random hexamers. TCR beta CDR3 was amplified by immunoSEQ multiplex PCR. This amplification extended across 54 Vbeta and 13 Jbeta segments. In TCRdb, the immunoSEQ multiplex PCR reads were re-called with MiXCR into one record per CDR3 protein. The repertoire consists of approximately 210,000 distinct CDR3 sequences, with 95% occurring once and the leading ten covering 0.08% to 0.095%. Between the trimmed V and J ends, which lost 1 base and 6 bases, there was a span of 7 bases. Per germline, CDR1 SNHLY and CDR2 FYNNEI. This CDR3 is built from 12 residues.

The receptor was derived from a human donor with multiple sclerosis. The sequenced sample was CD4+ T cells from PBMCs. This chain uses TRBV2 with TRBJ2-7, with D unclear. The CDR3 loop reads CASSEVVTEQYF. For the CDR3, the DNA is TGTGCCAGCAGTGAAGTAGTAACCGAGCAGTACTTC.